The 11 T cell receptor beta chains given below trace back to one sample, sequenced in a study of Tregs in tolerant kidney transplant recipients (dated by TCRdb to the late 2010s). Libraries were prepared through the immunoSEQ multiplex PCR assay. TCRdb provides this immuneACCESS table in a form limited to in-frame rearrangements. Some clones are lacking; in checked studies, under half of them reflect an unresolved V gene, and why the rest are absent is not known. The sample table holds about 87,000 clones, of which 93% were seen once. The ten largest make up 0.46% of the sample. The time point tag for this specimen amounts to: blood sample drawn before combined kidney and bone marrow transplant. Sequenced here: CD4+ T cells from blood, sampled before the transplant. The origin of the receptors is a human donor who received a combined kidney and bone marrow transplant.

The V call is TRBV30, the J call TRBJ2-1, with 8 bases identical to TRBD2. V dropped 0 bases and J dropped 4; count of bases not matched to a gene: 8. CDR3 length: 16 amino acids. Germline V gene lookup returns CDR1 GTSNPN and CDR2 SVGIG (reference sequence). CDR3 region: CAWSVPGSGKYNEQFF. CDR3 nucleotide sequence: TGTGCCTGGAGTGTACCAGGTAGCGGGAAGTACAATGAGCAGTTCTTC.

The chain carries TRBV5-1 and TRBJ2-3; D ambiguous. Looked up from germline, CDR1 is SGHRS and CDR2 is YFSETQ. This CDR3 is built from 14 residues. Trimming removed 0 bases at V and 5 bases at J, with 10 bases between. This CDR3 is CASSLVGSKDTQYF. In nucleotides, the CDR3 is TGCGCCAGCAGCTTGGTCGGGTCCAAAGATACGCAGTATTTT.

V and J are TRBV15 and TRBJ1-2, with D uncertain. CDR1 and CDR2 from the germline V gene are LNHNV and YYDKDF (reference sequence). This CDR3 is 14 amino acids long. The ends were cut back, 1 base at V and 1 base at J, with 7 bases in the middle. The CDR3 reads CATSRGLNNYGYTF. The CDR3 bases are TGTGCCACCAGCAGAGGGCTCAATAACTATGGCTACACCTTC. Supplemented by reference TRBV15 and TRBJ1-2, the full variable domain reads DAMVIQNPRYQVTQFGKPVTLSCSQTLNHNVMYWYQQKSSQAPKLLFHYYDKDFNNEADTPDNFQSRRPNTSFCFLDIRSPGLGDTAMYLCATSRGLNNYGYTFGSGTRLTVV.

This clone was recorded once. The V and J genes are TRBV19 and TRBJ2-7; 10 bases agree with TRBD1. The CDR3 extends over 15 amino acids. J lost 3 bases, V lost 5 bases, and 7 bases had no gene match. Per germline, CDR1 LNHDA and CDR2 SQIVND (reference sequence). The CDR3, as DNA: TGTGCCAGTAGTGGCTCCGGGACAGGGGACTACGAGCAGTACTTC. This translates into CASSGSGTGDYEQYF.

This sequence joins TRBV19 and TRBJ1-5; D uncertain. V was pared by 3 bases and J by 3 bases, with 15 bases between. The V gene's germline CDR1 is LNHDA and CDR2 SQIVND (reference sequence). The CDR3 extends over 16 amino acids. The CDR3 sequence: CASSIDPGQVNQPQHF. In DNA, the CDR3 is TGTGCCAGTAGTATTGATCCCGGCCAGGTCAATCAGCCCCAGCATTTT.

The CDR3 here is CASSHNLLAVKTQYF. CDR3 nucleotides: TGTGCCAGCAGTCACAATCTACTAGCTGTAAAGACCCAGTACTTC. The chain is built from TRBV27 and TRBJ2-5; D perhaps matches TRBD2 (6 bases). The V and J ends lost 5 bases and 6 bases respectively, with 19 bases between them. Germline assignment: CDR1 MNHEY and CDR2 SMNVEV (reference sequence). There are 15 residues in the CDR3.

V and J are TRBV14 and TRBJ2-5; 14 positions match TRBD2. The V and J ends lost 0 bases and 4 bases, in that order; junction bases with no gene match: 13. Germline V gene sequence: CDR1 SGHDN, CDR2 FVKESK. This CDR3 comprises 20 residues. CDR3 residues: CASSQDKGTSGGISIETQYF. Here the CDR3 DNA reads TGTGCCAGCAGCCAAGATAAGGGGACTAGCGGGGGAATTAGTATAGAGACCCAGTACTTC. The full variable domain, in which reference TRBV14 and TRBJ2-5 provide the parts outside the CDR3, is EAGVTQFPSHSVIEKGQTVTLRCDPISGHDNLYWYRRVMGKEIKFLLHFVKESKQDESGMPNNRFLAERTGGTYSTLKVQPAELEDSGVYFCASSQDKGTSGGISIETQYFGPGTRLLVL.

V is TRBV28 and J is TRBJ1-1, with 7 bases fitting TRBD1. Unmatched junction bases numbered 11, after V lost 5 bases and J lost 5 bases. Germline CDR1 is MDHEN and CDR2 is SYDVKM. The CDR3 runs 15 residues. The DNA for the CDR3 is TGTGCCAGCAGTGGATACACAGGGGTGAGGACTGAAGCTTTCTTT. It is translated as CASSGYTGVRTEAFF.

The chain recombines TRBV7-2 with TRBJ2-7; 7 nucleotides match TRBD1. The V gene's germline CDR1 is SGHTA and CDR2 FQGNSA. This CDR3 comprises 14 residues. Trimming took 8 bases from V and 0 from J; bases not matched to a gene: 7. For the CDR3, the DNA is TGTGCCAGCGGACAGGCCAAGGGCTCCTACGAGCAGTACTTC. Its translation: CASGQAKGSYEQYF.

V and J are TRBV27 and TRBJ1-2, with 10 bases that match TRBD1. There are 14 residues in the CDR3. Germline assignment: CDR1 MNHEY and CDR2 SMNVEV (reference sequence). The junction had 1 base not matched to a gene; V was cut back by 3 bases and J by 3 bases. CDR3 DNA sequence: TGTGCCAGCAGTTTGGACAGGGGGTACTATGGCTACACCTTC. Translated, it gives CASSLDRGYYGYTF.

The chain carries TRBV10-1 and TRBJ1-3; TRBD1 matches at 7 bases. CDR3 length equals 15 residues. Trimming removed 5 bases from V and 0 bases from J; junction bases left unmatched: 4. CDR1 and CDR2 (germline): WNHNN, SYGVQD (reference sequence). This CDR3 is CASSPRGLSGNTIYF. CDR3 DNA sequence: TGCGCCAGCAGTCCTAGGGGGCTCTCTGGAAACACCATATATTTT.